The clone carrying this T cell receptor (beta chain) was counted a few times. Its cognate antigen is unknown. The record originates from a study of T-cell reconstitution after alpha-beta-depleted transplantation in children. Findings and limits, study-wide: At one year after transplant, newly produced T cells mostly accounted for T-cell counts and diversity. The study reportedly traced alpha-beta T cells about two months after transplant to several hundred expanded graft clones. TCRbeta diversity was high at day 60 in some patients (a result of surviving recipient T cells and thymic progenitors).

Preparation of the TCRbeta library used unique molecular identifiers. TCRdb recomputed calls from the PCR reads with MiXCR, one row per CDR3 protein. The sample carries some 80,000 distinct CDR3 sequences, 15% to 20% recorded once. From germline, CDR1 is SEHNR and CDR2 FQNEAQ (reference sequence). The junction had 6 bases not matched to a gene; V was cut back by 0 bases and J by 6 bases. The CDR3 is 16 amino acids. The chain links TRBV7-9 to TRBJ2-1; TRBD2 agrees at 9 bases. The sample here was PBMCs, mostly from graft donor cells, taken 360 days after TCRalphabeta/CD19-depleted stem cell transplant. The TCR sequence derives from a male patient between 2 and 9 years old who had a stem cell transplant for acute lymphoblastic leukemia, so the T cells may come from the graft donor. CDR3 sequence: CASSLARLAGSNEQFF. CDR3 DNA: TGTGCCAGCAGCTTAGCGCGGCTAGCGGGAAGCAATGAGCAGTTCTTC.